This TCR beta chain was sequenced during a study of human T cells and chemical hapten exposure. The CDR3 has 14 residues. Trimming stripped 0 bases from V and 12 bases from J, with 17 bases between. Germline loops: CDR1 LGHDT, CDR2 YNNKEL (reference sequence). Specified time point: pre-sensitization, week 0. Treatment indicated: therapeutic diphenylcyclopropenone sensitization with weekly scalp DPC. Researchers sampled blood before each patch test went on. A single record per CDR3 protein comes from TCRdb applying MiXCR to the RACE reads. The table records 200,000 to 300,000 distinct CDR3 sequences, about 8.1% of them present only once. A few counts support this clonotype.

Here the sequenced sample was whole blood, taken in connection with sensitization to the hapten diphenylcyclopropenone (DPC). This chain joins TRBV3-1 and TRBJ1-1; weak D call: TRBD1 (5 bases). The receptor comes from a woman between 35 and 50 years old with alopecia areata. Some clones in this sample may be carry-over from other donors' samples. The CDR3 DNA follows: TGTGCCAGCAGCCAAGATAACATGGGGGGTCAGACTTTCTTT. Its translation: CASSQDNMGGQTFF.